The TCR beta chain under discussion was sequenced for a study of OX40 agonist ivuxolimab in advanced cancers. Overall study results and limits: Researchers report that CD8+ T cells had, on average, more expanded clones than CD4+. Low levels of normalized T-cell clonal expansion also appeared in some nonresponders. In the 0.1 to 3.0 mg/kg range, CD4+ and CD8+ blood T cells had expanded clonally by week 6.

Generated by immunoSEQ multiplex PCR, the TCRdb table keeps only in-frame clones and is missing some. The sample lists roughly 90,000 clones, about 90% occurring once. Comments on this clone: What it recognizes is unknown.

This CDR3 spans 14 amino acids. Germline lookup yields CDR1 SGHRS and CDR2 YFSETQ. Trimming removed 3 bases at V and 0 bases at J, with 10 bases between. This TCR came from an adult with an advanced solid tumor such as melanoma, head and neck, liver or kidney cancer. This specimen was CD4+ or CD8+ T cells sorted from blood, taken in a trial of the OX40 agonist ivuxolimab. The chain employs TRBV5-1 and TRBJ2-7; either TRBD1 or TRBD2 may supply D (5 bases each). In nucleotides, the CDR3 is TGCGCCAGCAGCTACCGGGACGGCTCCTACGAGCAGTACTTC. This encodes CASSYRDGSYEQYF.